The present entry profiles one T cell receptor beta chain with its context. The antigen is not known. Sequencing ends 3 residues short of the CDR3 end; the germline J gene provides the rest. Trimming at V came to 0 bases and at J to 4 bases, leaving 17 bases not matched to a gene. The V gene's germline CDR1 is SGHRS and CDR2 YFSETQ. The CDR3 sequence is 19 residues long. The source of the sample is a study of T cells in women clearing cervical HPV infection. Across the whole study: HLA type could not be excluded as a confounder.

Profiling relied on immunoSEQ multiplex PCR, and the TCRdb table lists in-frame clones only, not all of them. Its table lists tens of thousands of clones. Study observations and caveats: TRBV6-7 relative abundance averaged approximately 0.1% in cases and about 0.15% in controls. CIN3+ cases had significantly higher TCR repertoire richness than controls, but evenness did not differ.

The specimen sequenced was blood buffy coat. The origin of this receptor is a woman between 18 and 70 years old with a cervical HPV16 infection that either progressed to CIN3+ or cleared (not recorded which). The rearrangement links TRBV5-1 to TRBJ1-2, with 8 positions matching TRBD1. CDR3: CASSLESPFLRQGLYGYTF. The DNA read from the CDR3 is TGCGCCAGCAGCTTGGAGTCCCCATTCCTTAGACAGGGGCTCTATGGC.